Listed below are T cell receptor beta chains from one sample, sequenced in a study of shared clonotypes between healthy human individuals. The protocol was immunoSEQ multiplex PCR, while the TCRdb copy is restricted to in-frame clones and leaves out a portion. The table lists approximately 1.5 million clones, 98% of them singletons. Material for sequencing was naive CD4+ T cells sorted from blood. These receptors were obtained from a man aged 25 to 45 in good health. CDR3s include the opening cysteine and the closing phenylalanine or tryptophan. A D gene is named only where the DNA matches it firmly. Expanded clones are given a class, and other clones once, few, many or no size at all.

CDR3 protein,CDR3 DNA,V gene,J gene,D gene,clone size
CASSLEAGVFYNEQFF,TGTGCCAGCAGCTTGGAGGCTGGGGTCTTCTACAATGAGCAGTTCTTC,TRBV5-5,TRBJ2-1,.,once
CASSSRHSTDTQYF,TGTGCCAGCAGCTCTAGACACAGCACAGATACGCAGTATTTT,TRBV7-3,TRBJ2-3,.,.
CAISESRPNAEAFF,TGTGCCATCAGTGAGTCACGCCCGAACGCTGAAGCTTTCTTT,TRBV10-3,TRBJ1-1,.,.
CASSLGTGGRADTQYF,TGTGCCAGCAGCTTAGGGACGGGGGGTCGCGCAGATACGCAGTATTTT,TRBV7-9,TRBJ2-3,TRBD2,.
CASSAHREDTQYF,TGTGCCAGCAGCGCGCACAGGGAAGATACGCAGTATTTT,TRBV9,TRBJ2-3,.,.
CASSTERGGLAGGNEQFF,TGTGCCAGTAGTACAGAGCGCGGTGGGCTAGCGGGAGGTAATGAGCAGTTCTTC,TRBV19,TRBJ2-1,TRBD2,once
CASPTSGRVGGSYNEQFF,TGCGCCAGCCCGACTAGCGGGAGGGTGGGGGGCTCCTACAATGAGCAGTTCTTC,TRBV10-1,TRBJ2-1,TRBD2,.
CATSRADSGEKLFF,TGTGCCACCAGCAGAGCGGACAGCGGGGAAAAACTGTTTTTT,TRBV15,TRBJ1-4,.,.
CASSVVGQTFTDTQYF,TGTGCCAGCAGCGTAGTGGGACAGACTTTCACAGATACGCAGTATTTT,TRBV9,TRBJ2-3,TRBD1,.
CASSLEEETGELFF,TGCGCCAGCAGCTTGGAAGAGGAGACCGGGGAGCTGTTTTTT,TRBV5-1,TRBJ2-2,.,.
CASSGSGRAFNEQFF,TGCGCCAGCAGCGGGAGCGGGAGGGCCTTCAATGAGCAGTTCTTC,TRBV5-1,TRBJ2-1,TRBD2,.
CASSLALTSGPYNEQFF,TGTGCCAGCAGCTTGGCCCTGACTAGCGGCCCCTACAATGAGCAGTTCTTC,TRBV5-5,TRBJ2-1,TRBD2,.
CASSETPAADGNTIYF,TGTGCCAGCAGTGAAACCCCGGCGGCGGATGGAAACACCATATATTTT,TRBV2,TRBJ1-3,.,.
CASSLSRSGNTIYF,TGTGCCAGCAGTTTATCTCGCTCTGGAAACACCATATATTTT,TRBV28,TRBJ1-3,.,.